This T cell receptor (beta chain) emerged from a study of T cell responses to AZD1222 COVID-19 vaccine. Generated by immunoSEQ multiplex PCR, the TCRdb table keeps only in-frame clones and is missing some. Among approximately 85,000 clones listed, 86% were seen once. In the case of this clone: Its antigen is undetermined.

Notes on the study in general: The donor cohort was predominantly white British with a female majority, and clonal diversity may have been underestimated.

With V trimmed by 5 bases and J by 2 bases, 4 bases remained unmatched. Germline V gives CDR1 SGHRS, CDR2 YFSETQ. This CDR3 contains 14 residues. The sample in question was peripheral blood, obtained on day 0 of AZD1222 vaccination. This chain uses TRBV5-1 with TRBJ1-2; 9 positions agree with TRBD1. This receptor was taken from an adult in good health. CDR3: CASRPGQGNYGYTF. The CDR3 coding sequence is TGCGCCAGCAGGCCCGGACAGGGGAACTATGGCTACACCTTC.